A selection of T cell receptor beta chains follows, all from one sample in a study of shared clonotypes between healthy human individuals. Libraries were prepared by immunoSEQ multiplex PCR; TCRdb keeps only in-frame clonotypes and omits some of them. In the table there are roughly 2.5 million clones, 90% to 95% of which are singletons. Sequenced sample: naive CD4+ T cells sorted from blood. These receptors were obtained from a young man in good health. The CDR3 runs from the conserved cysteine through the conserved F or W. A D gene is named only where the DNA matches it firmly. The size of a clone is reported for some rows only, either as once, few or many, or as a class for expanded clones.

DNA,CDR3,size,D,J,V
TGTGCCAGCAGTTACTCGGGGAAGGGAGTAGGAAACACCATATATTTT,CASSYSGKGVGNTIYF,.,.,TRBJ1-3,TRBV6-5
TGTGCCAGCAGCTTGGGAAGGGATAATTCACCCCTCCACTTT,CASSLGRDNSPLHF,.,.,TRBJ1-6,TRBV7-2
TGTGCCAGCAGACTAGCGGGAGCCTACGAGCAGTACTTC,CASRLAGAYEQYF,.,TRBD2,TRBJ2-7,TRBV6-1
TGTGCCAGCACCCCAGGGGACCAAGAGACCCAGTACTTC,CASTPGDQETQYF,.,.,TRBJ2-5,TRBV2
TGTGCCAGCAGCTTAGCCCCAGGGGGCAGATATGGCTACACCTTC,CASSLAPGGRYGYTF,.,TRBD1,TRBJ1-2,TRBV7-2
TGCGCCAGCAGCCAAGAGGGCCCAAACAATGAGCAGTTCTTC,CASSQEGPNNEQFF,.,.,TRBJ2-1,TRBV4-3
TGCAGCGCCTGGACAGTGAACACTGAAGCTTTCTTT,CSAWTVNTEAFF,.,.,TRBJ1-1,TRBV29-1
TGTGCCAGCAGCTCAGGACAAAGCAAAGAGACCCAGTACTTC,CASSSGQSKETQYF,once,.,TRBJ2-5,TRBV5-4
TGCGCCAGCAGCCCATACGTCGTTGGGAGTTCGGACACCGGGGAGCTGTTTTTT,CASSPYVVGSSDTGELFF,.,.,TRBJ2-2,TRBV4-3
TGTGCCAGCAGGGGGGGACTAGCGGTAAACACCGGGGAGCTGTTTTTT,CASRGGLAVNTGELFF,.,TRBD2,TRBJ2-2,TRBV2
TGTGCCAGCAGCTGGAAGGGACAGACCAATCAGCCCCAGCATTTT,CASSWKGQTNQPQHF,.,TRBD1,TRBJ1-5,TRBV5-6
TGTGCCAGCAGCTTAGATCGATTCGACAGGGTCAAACAAGAGACCCAGTACTTC,CASSLDRFDRVKQETQYF,.,TRBD1,TRBJ2-5,TRBV11-2
TGTGCCAGCAGTGATGACAGCCGGAGCAATCAGCCCCAGCATTTT,CASSDDSRSNQPQHF,.,.,TRBJ1-5,TRBV7-9
TGTGCCAGCTGCGAACAGGTCGATGAAAAACTGTTTTTT,CASCEQVDEKLFF,.,.,TRBJ1-4,TRBV2
TGTGCCACCCACCAGGGTTTCACCGGGGAGCTGTTTTTT,CATHQGFTGELFF,.,.,TRBJ2-2,TRBV6-5
TGTGCCAGCAGTGAAAGTGTGGTAGAAGAGACCCAGTACTTC,CASSESVVEETQYF,.,.,TRBJ2-5,TRBV2
TGTGCCAGCAGCCCTGGGGCGGGGCCTTACGAGCAGTACTTC,CASSPGAGPYEQYF,.,.,TRBJ2-7,TRBV7-2
TGTGCCAGTAGTACTGTCGCCTCCTACGAGCAGTACTTC,CASSTVASYEQYF,.,.,TRBJ2-7,TRBV19
TGCGCCAGCACGACAGGGCTCGCCTATAATTCACCCCTCCACTTT,CASTTGLAYNSPLHF,once,TRBD1,TRBJ1-6,TRBV10-2
TGCGCCAGCAACGAGGGACTAGAAAGGACAGATACGCAGTATTTT,CASNEGLERTDTQYF,.,TRBD2,TRBJ2-3,TRBV10-1
TGTGCCAGCAGCCCCCCTCGTGGGCTAGCGGGAGATGTAAATGAGCAGTTCTTC,CASSPPRGLAGDVNEQFF,.,TRBD2,TRBJ2-1,TRBV11-2
TGCGCCAGCAGCTTGGGGCTGGCGGGGGAGCAGTACTTC,CASSLGLAGEQYF,.,.,TRBJ2-7,TRBV5-1
TGTGCCAGCAGCTTGAGGTGGCGGGACGCCTACGAGCAGTACTTC,CASSLRWRDAYEQYF,.,.,TRBJ2-7,TRBV11-2
TGTGCCATCAGTGAGTCCGGTCAGCCCCAGCATTTT,CAISESGQPQHF,.,.,TRBJ1-5,TRBV10-3
TGTGCCAGCAGCCAAGGGGGCGAAATCTCCTATAATTCACCCCTCCACTTT,CASSQGGEISYNSPLHF,.,.,TRBJ1-6,TRBV4-2
TGTGCCAGCCGTCGAGACAGGAGCTACACCTTC,CASRRDRSYTF,.,.,TRBJ1-2,TRBV2
TGTGCCAGCAGTTTCTTGGACAGGGAGGGGACTGAAGCTTTCTTT,CASSFLDREGTEAFF,.,TRBD1,TRBJ1-1,TRBV28
TGTGCCAGCAGCTTGGATCAGAGCTCTGGAAACACCATATATTTT,CASSLDQSSGNTIYF,.,.,TRBJ1-3,TRBV5-4
TGTGCCAGCAGCTTAGCCCGCCAGCCAGAAAAACTGTTTTTT,CASSLARQPEKLFF,.,.,TRBJ1-4,TRBV11-1
TGTGCCAGCAGAGTACCAGGTACAGATACGCAGTATTTT,CASRVPGTDTQYF,.,.,TRBJ2-3,TRBV27
TGTGCCAGCAGCTTTCCGTCAGGGGGCACAGGAAACACCATATATTTT,CASSFPSGGTGNTIYF,.,TRBD1,TRBJ1-3,TRBV7-2
TGCGCCAGCAGCTTGGAACCAAATCAGCCCCAGCATTTT,CASSLEPNQPQHF,.,.,TRBJ1-5,TRBV5-1
TGCGCCAGCAGCCCTGGGCTTACGACGTCGGTGACGCAGTATTTT,CASSPGLTTSVTQYF,.,.,TRBJ2-3,TRBV5-1
TGTGCCATCAGGGCCGGACAGGGTCCCTACGAGCAGTACTTC,CAIRAGQGPYEQYF,.,TRBD1,TRBJ2-7,TRBV10-3
TGTGCCAGCTCTAATAGGGACAGCTCCTACGAGCAGTACTTC,CASSNRDSSYEQYF,.,TRBD1,TRBJ2-7,TRBV6-6
TGTGCCAGTAGGATCCCAGGTCACTCTGGAAACACCATATATTTT,CASRIPGHSGNTIYF,.,.,TRBJ1-3,TRBV19
TGTGCCAGCAGTTCACGACAGGGCACTGAAGCTTTCTTT,CASSSRQGTEAFF,.,TRBD1,TRBJ1-1,TRBV28
TGTGCCATCAGTGTGGGGTTAGGCTCCTACGAGCAGTACTTC,CAISVGLGSYEQYF,.,.,TRBJ2-7,TRBV10-3
TGTGCCAGTAGTCCACAGGGGACCTACGAGCAGTACTTC,CASSPQGTYEQYF,.,TRBD1,TRBJ2-7,TRBV19